This TCR beta chain originates from a study of human T cells and chemical hapten exposure. Stated time point: pre-sensitization, week 0. Treatment in this sample: therapeutic diphenylcyclopropenone sensitization with weekly scalp DPC. Germline-derived CDR1 and CDR2 are SGHVS and FQNEAQ. The CDR3 has 13 amino acids. V was cut by 3 bases and J by 3 bases, with 8 bases left in between. This clonotype showed up just a few times. TCRdb used MiXCR to reprocess the RACE reads, holding one entry per CDR3 protein. The sample lists 380,000 or so distinct CDR3 sequences, around 5% occurring once. The material sequenced was whole blood, taken in connection with sensitization to the hapten diphenylcyclopropenone (DPC). The gene calls are TRBV7-8 and TRBJ2-5; TRBD1 or TRBD2 may be the D gene (6 bases each). The receptor was derived from a young woman with alopecia areata. Some clones in this sample may be carry-over from other donors' samples. The CDR3 here is CASSFGGEETQYF. In DNA, the CDR3 is TGTGCCAGCAGCTTCGGGGGCGAAGAGACCCAGTACTTC.